Listed here is a single TCR beta chain. The antigen remains unidentified. Measured with immunoSEQ multiplex PCR; TCRdb has only the in-frame clones, and not every one. The repertoire includes more than 150,000 clones, roughly 80% of them detected once, and approximately 7% sits in the top ten. The sample belongs to a study of cytomegalovirus exposure and HLA in healthy donors. Broader study findings: A few CMV-associated chains proved CMV antigen-specific in vitro. Many donors carried some public TCRs, although rarity characterized most TCR sequences.

The specimen sequenced was PBMCs. This receptor was obtained from a young man in good health and CMV-seropositive.

The CDR3 loop reads CASSLETGREQYF. The CDR3 DNA follows: TGTGCCAGCAGCTTGGAGACAGGGAGAGAGCAGTACTTC. The rearrangement joins TRBV5-4 to TRBJ2-7; 7 positions agree with TRBD1. V trimming: 0 bases; J trimming: 7 bases; junction bases outside the gene matches: 4. The CDR3 is made up of 13 amino acids. The germline V gene has CDR1 SGHNT and CDR2 YYREEE (reference sequence).